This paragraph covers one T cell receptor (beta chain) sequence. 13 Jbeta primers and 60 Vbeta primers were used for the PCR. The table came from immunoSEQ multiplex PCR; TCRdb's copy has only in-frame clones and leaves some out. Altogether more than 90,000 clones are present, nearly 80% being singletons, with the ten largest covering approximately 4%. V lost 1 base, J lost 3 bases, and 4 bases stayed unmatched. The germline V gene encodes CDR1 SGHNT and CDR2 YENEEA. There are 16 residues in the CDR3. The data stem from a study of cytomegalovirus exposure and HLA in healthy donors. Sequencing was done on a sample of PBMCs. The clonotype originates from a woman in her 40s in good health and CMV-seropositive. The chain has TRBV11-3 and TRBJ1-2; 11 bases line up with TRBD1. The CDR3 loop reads CASSLAGGQGDYGYTF. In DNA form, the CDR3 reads TGTGCCAGCAGCTTAGCTGGGGGACAGGGGGACTATGGCTACACCTTC.